This T cell receptor (beta chain) was captured by sequencing in a study of control samples from healthy donors and cancer patients (dated by TCRdb to the early 2020s). V loses 3 bases, J loses 7 bases, and the germline ends lie 12 bases apart. The CDR3, cysteine through phenylalanine, is 13 amino acids long. Only CDR3 DNA remains: 39 bases, in frame from the first base. As to this clone: Its antigen specificity is not known. No base-level quality is on record; no much larger clone is a single base apart.

Libraries were prepared through the immunoSEQ multiplex PCR assay. TCRdb re-hosts the immuneACCESS table, in-frame sequences only. Its copies lack some clones; in the studies checked, an unresolved V gene accounts for under half of them, and the cause for the rest is not known. For this sample the table gives 45,000 to 55,000 clones, of which around 95% were detected only once. 2.4% of the sample belongs to the ten largest clones. Material: blood. This sequence uses TRBV23-1 and TRBJ1-2; a tentative D match to TRBD1 spans 5 bases. TRBV23-1 is annotated as an ORF whose role is uncertain. This sequence originates from a man in his thirties or forties in good health. Here is the DNA: TGCGCCAGCAGTCATCCGGGACTGGGTGGCTACACCTTC. Its protein product is CASSHPGLGGYTF.